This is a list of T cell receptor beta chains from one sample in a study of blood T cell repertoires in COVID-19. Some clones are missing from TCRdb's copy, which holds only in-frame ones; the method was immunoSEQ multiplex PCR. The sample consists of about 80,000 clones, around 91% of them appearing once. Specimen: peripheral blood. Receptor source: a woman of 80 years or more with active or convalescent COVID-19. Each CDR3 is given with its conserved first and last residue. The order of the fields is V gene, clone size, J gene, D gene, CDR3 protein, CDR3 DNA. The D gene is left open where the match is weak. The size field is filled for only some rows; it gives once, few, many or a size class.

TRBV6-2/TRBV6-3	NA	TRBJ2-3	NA	CASSYGVAGTGTDTQYF	TGTGCCAGCAGTTACGGGGTGGCGGGAACAGGTACAGATACGCAGTATTTT
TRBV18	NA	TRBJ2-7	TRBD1	CASSPDRNTEQYF	TGTGCCAGCTCACCGGACAGGAACACCGAGCAGTACTTC
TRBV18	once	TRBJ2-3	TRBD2	CASSPILAGSSYTDTQYF	TGTGCCAGCTCACCAATATTAGCGGGATCTTCTTACACAGATACGCAGTATTTT
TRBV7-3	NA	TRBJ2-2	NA	CASRLPGLSTGELFF	TGTGCCAGCAGGCTCCCGGGACTCTCGACCGGGGAGCTGTTTTTT
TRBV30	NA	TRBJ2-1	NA	CAWSVDNLSYNEQFF	TGTGCCTGGAGTGTAGACAACCTCTCCTACAATGAGCAGTTCTTC
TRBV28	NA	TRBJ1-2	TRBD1	CASRPTGGKLRGYTF	TGTGCCAGCAGGCCGACAGGGGGAAAGCTTAGGGGCTACACCTTC
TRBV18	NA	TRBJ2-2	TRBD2	CASSPTAGGSLTGELFF	TGTGCCAGCTCACCAACGGCAGGCGGGAGTCTCACCGGGGAGCTGTTTTTT
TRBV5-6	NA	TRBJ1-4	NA	CASSLASEYTNEKLFF	TGTGCCAGCAGCTTAGCGTCAGAATATACTAATGAAAAACTGTTTTTT
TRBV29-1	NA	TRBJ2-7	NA	CSVDRQYEQYF	TGCAGCGTTGATAGACAGTACGAGCAGTACTTC
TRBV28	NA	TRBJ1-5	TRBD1	CASSPHRGYDQPQHF	TGTGCCAGCAGTCCTCACAGGGGATACGATCAGCCCCAGCATTTT
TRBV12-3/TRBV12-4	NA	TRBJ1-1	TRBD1	CASSIQGGTEAFF	TGTGCCAGCAGTATACAGGGGGGAACTGAAGCTTTCTTT
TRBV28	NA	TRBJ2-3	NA	CASFSRMAPHTQYF	TGTGCCAGCTTCTCTCGAATGGCTCCTCATACGCAGTATTTT
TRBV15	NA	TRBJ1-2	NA	CATSRGTMLGYTF	TGTGCCACCAGCAGAGGGACAATGCTTGGCTACACCTTC
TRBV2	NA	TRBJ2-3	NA	CASSEKARGTDTQYF	TGTGCCAGCAGTGAAAAGGCCAGGGGCACAGATACGCAGTATTTT
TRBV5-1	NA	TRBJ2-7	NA	CASSPGVVVGEQYF	TGCGCCAGCAGCCCGGGGGTCGTAGTGGGTGAGCAGTACTTC
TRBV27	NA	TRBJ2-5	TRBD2	CASSFAGGPAPAQYF	TGTGCCAGCAGTTTTGCGGGAGGGCCCGCGCCTGCCCAGTACTTC
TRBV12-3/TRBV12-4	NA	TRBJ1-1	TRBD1	CASRDRVNTEAFF	TGTGCCAGCAGGGACAGGGTCAACACTGAAGCTTTCTTT
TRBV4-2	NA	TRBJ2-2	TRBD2	CASSQDRTSGYTGELFF	TGTGCCAGCAGCCAAGATCGGACTAGCGGGTATACCGGGGAGCTGTTTTTT
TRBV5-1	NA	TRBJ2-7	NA	CASSLARGAYEQYF	TGCGCCAGCAGCTTGGCCCGGGGAGCCTACGAGCAGTACTTC
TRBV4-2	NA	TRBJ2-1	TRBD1	CASSHGSTGGKAYNEQFF	TGTGCCAGCAGCCACGGCTCGACAGGGGGGAAGGCCTACAATGAGCAGTTCTTC
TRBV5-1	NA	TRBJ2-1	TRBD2	CASSPVSGRAHEQFF	TGCGCCAGCAGCCCAGTTAGCGGGAGGGCCCATGAGCAGTTCTTC
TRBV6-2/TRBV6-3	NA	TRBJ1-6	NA	CASSYSTTGNSPLHF	TGTGCCAGCAGTTACTCGACAACAGGAAATTCACCCCTCCACTTT
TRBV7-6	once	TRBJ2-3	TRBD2	CASSLLSSVKREVFTDTQYF	TGTGCCAGCAGCTTATTAAGTTCGGTCAAGCGGGAAGTCTTCACAGATACGCAGTATTTT
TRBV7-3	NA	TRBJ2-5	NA	CASSETGLQETQYF	TGTGCCAGCAGCGAAACAGGGTTACAAGAGACCCAGTACTTC
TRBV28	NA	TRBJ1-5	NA	CASSFRGRGNQPQHF	TGTGCCAGCAGTTTCAGAGGCAGGGGAAATCAGCCCCAGCATTTT
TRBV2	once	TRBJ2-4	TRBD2	CASSDGGGNIQYF	TGTGCCAGCAGTGACGGCGGGGGAAACATTCAGTACTTC
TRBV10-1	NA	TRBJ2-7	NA	CASSEAQIPGYEQYF	TGCGCCAGCAGTGAGGCCCAGATACCTGGCTACGAGCAGTACTTC
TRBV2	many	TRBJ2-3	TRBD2	CASASSGSKTDTQYF	TGTGCCAGCGCATCTAGCGGGAGTAAAACAGATACGCAGTATTTT
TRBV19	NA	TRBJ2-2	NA	CASSIGQGTGELFF	TGTGCCAGTAGTATCGGGCAGGGTACCGGGGAGCTGTTTTTT
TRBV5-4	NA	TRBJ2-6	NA	CASSAAFSGANVLTF	TGTGCCAGCAGCGCGGCCTTCTCTGGGGCCAACGTCCTGACTTTC
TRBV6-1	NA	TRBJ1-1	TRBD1	CASSEALGTGRTRTEAFF	TGTGCCAGCAGTGAAGCGCTTGGGACAGGGAGGACGCGAACTGAAGCTTTCTTT
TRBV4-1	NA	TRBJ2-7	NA	CASSQVGASQYF	TGCGCCAGCAGCCAAGTGGGAGCCTCGCAGTACTTC
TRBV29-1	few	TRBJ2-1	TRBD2	CSGWTSGSMDEQFF	TGCAGCGGGTGGACTAGCGGGAGTATGGATGAGCAGTTCTTC
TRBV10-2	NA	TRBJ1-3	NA	CASSESGVSGNTIYF	TGCGCCAGCAGTGAGTCAGGGGTCTCCGGAAACACCATATATTTT
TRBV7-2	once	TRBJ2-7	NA	CASSLNQGGEQYF	TGTGCCAGCAGCCTCAACCAGGGAGGCGAGCAGTACTTC
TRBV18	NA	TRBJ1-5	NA	CASSPNRDQPQHF	TGTGCCAGCTCGCCAAACAGGGACCAGCCCCAGCATTTT
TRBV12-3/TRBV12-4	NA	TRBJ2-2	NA	CASRATTGGELFF	TGTGCCAGCAGGGCCACAACAGGCGGGGAGCTGTTTTTT
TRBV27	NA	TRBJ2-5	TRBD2	CASRSGLAGEGWETQYF	TGTGCCAGCAGGTCGGGACTAGCGGGAGAGGGCTGGGAGACCCAGTACTTC
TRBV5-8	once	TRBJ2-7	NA	CASSSSAIHPYEQYF	TGTGCCAGCAGCTCATCAGCGATCCACCCCTACGAGCAGTACTTC
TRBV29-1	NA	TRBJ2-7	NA	CSILRSYEQYF	TGCAGCATTCTGCGGTCCTACGAGCAGTACTTC
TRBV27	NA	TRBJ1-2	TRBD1	CASSYLGGQKNYGYTF	TGTGCCAGCAGTTATTTAGGGGGACAGAAAAACTATGGCTACACCTTC
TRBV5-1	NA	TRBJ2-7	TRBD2	CASSSLAGGQEQYF	TGCGCCAGCAGCTCACTAGCGGGAGGGCAAGAGCAGTACTTC
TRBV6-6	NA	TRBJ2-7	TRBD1	CASSNRDRGNEQYF	TGTGCCAGCAGTAACCGGGACAGGGGTAACGAGCAGTACTTC
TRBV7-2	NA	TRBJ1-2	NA	CASTTTAIYGYTF	TGTGCCAGCACCACGACAGCAATCTATGGCTACACCTTC
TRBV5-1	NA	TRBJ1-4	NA	CASSNIPNEKLFF	TGCGCCAGCAGCAACATTCCTAATGAAAAACTGTTTTTT
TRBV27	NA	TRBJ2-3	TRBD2	CASSLVGTSGSTDTQYF	TGTGCCAGCAGTTTAGTCGGGACTAGCGGGAGCACAGATACGCAGTATTTT
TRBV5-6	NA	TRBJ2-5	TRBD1	CASSREGAPETQYF	TGTGCCAGCAGCCGAGAGGGGGCTCCTGAGACCCAGTACTTC
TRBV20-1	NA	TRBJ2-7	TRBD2	CSASLTGTSTYEQYF	TGCAGTGCTAGTCTTACCGGGACTAGCACCTACGAGCAGTACTTC
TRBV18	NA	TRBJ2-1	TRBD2	CASSPLGLAGVPIYNEQFF	TGTGCCAGCTCACCACTTGGACTAGCGGGAGTCCCCATATACAATGAGCAGTTCTTC
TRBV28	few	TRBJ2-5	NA	CASSLPGWETQYF	TGTGCCAGCAGTTTACCGGGTTGGGAGACCCAGTACTTC
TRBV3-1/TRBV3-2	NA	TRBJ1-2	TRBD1	CASSHGQVYGYTF	TGTGCCAGCAGCCATGGACAGGTCTATGGCTACACCTTC
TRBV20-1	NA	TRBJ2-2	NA	CSASPQLTGELFF	TGCAGTGCTAGTCCCCAACTCACCGGGGAGCTGTTTTTT
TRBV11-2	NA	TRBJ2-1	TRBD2	CASSQGLAGNEQFF	TGTGCCAGCAGCCAGGGACTAGCGGGCAATGAGCAGTTCTTC
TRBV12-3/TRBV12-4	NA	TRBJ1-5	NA	CASMEGFNQPQHF	TGTGCCAGCATGGAGGGTTTCAATCAGCCCCAGCATTTT